The clone carrying this T cell receptor (beta chain) has a count of ten or more. This sample stems from a study of T cell repertoires in cytomegalovirus infection. TCRdb passed the reads through MiXCR, listing each CDR3 protein once. The sample shows approximately 250,000 distinct CDR3 sequences, more than 9% of them seen only once. V gave up 4 bases and J gave up 5 bases, with 4 bases separating them. Germline V lookup: CDR1 SGHVS, CDR2 FNYEAQ. The CDR3 consists of 11 residues. The origin of this receptor is a human donor in good health (CMV status not recorded). Some clones in this sample may be carry-over from other donors' samples. The source material was PBMCs. This sequence joins TRBV7-6 and TRBJ2-3; D not certain. CDR3 DNA: TGTGCCAGCAGCTCAGAAGATACGCAGTATTTT. Its translation is CASSSEDTQYF.